This T cell receptor beta chain is drawn from a study of blood T cell repertoires in COVID-19. TCRdb's table, derived via immunoSEQ multiplex PCR, lists solely in-frame clones and lacks some. The sample lists roughly 41,000 clones, 70% to 90% occurring once. The CDR3 covers 14 residues. The V gene lost 6 bases and the J gene lost 1 base, with 9 bases spanning the gap. Germline lookup yields CDR1 MNHEY and CDR2 SMNVEV (reference sequence). What was sequenced was peripheral blood. The TCR comes from a man aged 60 to 69 with active COVID-19. The V and J genes are TRBV27 and TRBJ2-2, with D unclear. The CDR3 protein is CASSWAKNTGELFF. The CDR3 bases are TGTGCCAGCAGCTGGGCCAAGAACACCGGGGAGCTGTTTTTT.